Given below is one T cell receptor beta chain in context. The source of the sample is a study of blood T cell repertoires in COVID-19. Background on the study: Samples of COVID-19 (acute and convalescent) were obtained from the United States, Italy and Spain. T cells, B-cell-depleted T cells, or PBMCs supplied cDNA or gDNA.

Germline CDR1 reads SGHRS; CDR2 reads YFSETQ. The length of the CDR3 is 16 residues. The trim removed 1 base at V and 0 bases at J, leaving 5 bases unmatched. Per the authors' pipeline: Reference gene primer amplification yielded estimated nucleated cell counts. Some clones are missing from TCRdb's copy, which holds only in-frame ones; the method was immunoSEQ multiplex PCR. The V and J calls and clone size are taken from that table; D and trimming were inferred from the DNA. The profile shows approximately 160,000 clones, roughly 80% of them singletons. The sample taken for sequencing was peripheral blood. The TCR originated in a woman over 75 with acute or convalescent COVID-19. The chain links TRBV5-1 to TRBJ1-1; 8 bases are a match to TRBD1. CDR3 region: CASSLQGAGMNTEAFF. For the CDR3, the DNA is TGCGCCAGCAGCTTGCAGGGGGCGGGGATGAACACTGAAGCTTTCTTT.